This T cell receptor (beta chain) was retrieved from a study of blood T cells in healthy people across ages. Next came a second PCR, run for about 6 to 12 cycles, which used a sample-barcoded 5' primer along with a J-beta primer mix. TCRdb re-called the 5' RACE reads with MiXCR, one entry per CDR3 protein. The sample gives over 600,000 distinct CDR3 sequences, around 50% of which show up once; about 26% is in the top ten. Broader study findings: Donor CMV status, an unknown factor, possibly confounded changes in expanded clonotypes.

CDR1 is SQVTM, CDR2 ANQGSEA, per germline. This CDR3 spans 13 amino acids. On this clonotype itself: Its antigen is still unknown.

Sample: blood. The V call is TRBV29-1, the J call TRBJ2-4, with 7 bases identical to TRBD1. The J call may be in error: the DNA end matches TRBJ2-7 better. The receptor's source is a man aged 35 to 55 in good health. CDR3 nucleotides: TGCAGCGTTAAACCGAGGGGGCCAAGCGAGCAGTACTTC. Protein sequence: CSVKPRGPSEQYF.